The clone carrying this T cell receptor (beta chain) was recorded only once. What it binds is not known. Per germline, CDR1 LNHDA and CDR2 SQIVND (reference sequence). This CDR3 region has 17 residues. V was cut by 5 bases and J by 6 bases, with 24 bases left in between. The protocol was immunoSEQ multiplex PCR, while the TCRdb copy is restricted to in-frame clones and leaves out a portion. The sample shows 98,000 or so clones, roughly four fifths of them seen only once. This sample was included in a study of T cell clones after liver transplantation. Study-wide results and limits: The donor-reactive repertoire was only partly measurable in a couple of subjects, lacking donor cells.

The input for sequencing was CD4+ T cells from blood, taken before liver transplant. The chain couples TRBV19 to TRBJ2-3, with D perhaps matching TRBD2 (6 bases). This receptor was taken from a human donor who received a liver transplant. The CDR3 nucleotides read TGTGCCAGTAGTCCAGCCCCACCTAGCGCGCTCCCGGATACGCAGTATTTT. Protein sequence: CASSPAPPSALPDTQYF. The complete variable domain, with remaining parts taken from reference TRBV19 and TRBJ2-3, reads DGGITQSPKYLFRKEGQNVTLSCEQNLNHDAMYWYRQDPGQGLRLIYYSQIVNDFQKGDIAEGYSVSREKKESFPLTVTSAQKNPTAFYLCASSPAPPSALPDTQYFGPGTRLTVL.